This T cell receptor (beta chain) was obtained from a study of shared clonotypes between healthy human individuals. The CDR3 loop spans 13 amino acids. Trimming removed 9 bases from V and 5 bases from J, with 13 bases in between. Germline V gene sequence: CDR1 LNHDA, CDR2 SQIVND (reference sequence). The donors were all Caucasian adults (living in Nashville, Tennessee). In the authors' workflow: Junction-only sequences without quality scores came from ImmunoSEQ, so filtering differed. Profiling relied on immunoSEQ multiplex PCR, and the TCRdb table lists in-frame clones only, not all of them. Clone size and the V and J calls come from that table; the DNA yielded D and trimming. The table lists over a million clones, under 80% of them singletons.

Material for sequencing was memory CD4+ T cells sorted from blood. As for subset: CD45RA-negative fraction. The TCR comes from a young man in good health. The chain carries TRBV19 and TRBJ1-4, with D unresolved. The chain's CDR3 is CASKLSENEKLFF. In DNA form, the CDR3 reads TGTGCCAGCAAGCTTTCCGAAAATGAAAAACTGTTTTTT.